The T cell receptor (beta chain) described here comes from a study of response to subunit inactivated influenza vaccine. The sample holds many counts of this clonotype. Its target is unknown. Study-level results: Few new T cells, the authors suggested, are recruited by each seasonal influenza vaccination.

TCRdb re-analysed the RT-PCR reads in MiXCR, keeping a single row per CDR3 protein. The data hold roughly 150,000 distinct CDR3 sequences, with roughly a tenth observed a single time. The source is a man aged 45-65 years who received an inactivated influenza vaccine. The input for sequencing was non-naive T cells sorted from PBMCs, taken roughly 46 days after vaccination.

DNA of the CDR3: TGTGCCACCAGTGCCGGGACAGGGGTTTTTGGCGAGCAGTACTTC. It codes for CATSAGTGVFGEQYF. The rearrangement uses TRBV24-1 and TRBJ2-7; TRBD1 matches 10 bases. This CDR3 is 15 amino acids long. The ends lost 5 bases at V and 6 bases at J; junction bases unmatched: 9. CDR1 is KGHDR and CDR2 is SFDVKD in the germline V gene.